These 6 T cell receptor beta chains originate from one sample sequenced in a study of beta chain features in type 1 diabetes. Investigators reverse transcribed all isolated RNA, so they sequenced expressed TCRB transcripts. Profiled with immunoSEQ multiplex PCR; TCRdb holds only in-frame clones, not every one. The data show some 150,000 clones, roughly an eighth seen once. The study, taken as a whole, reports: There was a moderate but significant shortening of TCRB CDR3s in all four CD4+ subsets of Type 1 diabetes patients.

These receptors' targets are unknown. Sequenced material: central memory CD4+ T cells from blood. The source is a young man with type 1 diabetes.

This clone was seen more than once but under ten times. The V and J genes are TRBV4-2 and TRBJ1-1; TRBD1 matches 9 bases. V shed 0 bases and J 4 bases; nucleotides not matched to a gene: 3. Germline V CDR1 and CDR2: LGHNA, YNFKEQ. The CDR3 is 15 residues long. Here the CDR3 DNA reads TGTGCCAGCAGCCAAGAGGGACAGGGACGCACTGAAGCTTTCTTT. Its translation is CASSQEGQGRTEAFF.

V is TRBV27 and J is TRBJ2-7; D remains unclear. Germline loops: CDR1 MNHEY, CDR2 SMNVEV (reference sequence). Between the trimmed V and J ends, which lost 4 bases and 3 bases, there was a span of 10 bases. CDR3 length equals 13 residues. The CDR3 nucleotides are TGTGCCAGCAGTTACCGGGCAGACTACGAGCAGTACTTC. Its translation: CASSYRADYEQYF.

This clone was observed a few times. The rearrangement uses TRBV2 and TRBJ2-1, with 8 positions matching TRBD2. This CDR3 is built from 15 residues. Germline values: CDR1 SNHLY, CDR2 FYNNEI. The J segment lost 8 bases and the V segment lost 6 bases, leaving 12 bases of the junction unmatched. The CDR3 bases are TGTGCCAGCAGGGCTACTAGCGGCCTTTCCCATGAGCAGTTCTTC. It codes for CASRATSGLSHEQFF.

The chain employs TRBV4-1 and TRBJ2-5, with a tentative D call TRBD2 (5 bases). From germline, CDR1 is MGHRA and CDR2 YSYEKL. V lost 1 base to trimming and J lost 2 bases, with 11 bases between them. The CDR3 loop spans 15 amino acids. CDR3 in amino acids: CASSQVAAAQETQYF. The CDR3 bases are TGCGCCAGCAGCCAAGTGGCAGCGGCTCAAGAGACCCAGTACTTC.

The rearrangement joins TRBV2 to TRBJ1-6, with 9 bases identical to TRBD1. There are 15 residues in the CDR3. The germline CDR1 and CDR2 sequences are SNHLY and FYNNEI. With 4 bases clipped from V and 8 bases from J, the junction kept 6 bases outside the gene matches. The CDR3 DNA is TGTGCCAGCAGTGTTGGAGGACAGGGGTATTCACCCCTCCACTTT. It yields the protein CASSVGGQGYSPLHF.

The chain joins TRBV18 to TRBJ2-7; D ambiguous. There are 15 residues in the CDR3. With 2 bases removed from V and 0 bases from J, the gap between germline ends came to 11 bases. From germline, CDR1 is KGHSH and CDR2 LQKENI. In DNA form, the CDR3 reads TGTGCCAGCTCACCAGCACTCTCCAGCTCCTACGAGCAGTACTTC. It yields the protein CASSPALSSSYEQYF.